These T cell receptor beta chains were read from a single sample in a study of blood T cell repertoires in COVID-19. Assay: immunoSEQ multiplex PCR; the TCRdb copy retains only in-frame clones and omits some. The data show approximately 530,000 clones, approximately 88% seen once. Input material: peripheral blood. Receptor source: a woman between 45 and 65 years old with COVID-19, enrolled during active disease. Both conserved end residues are part of each CDR3. The order of the fields is D gene, CDR3 length, V gene, J gene, clone size, CDR3 DNA, CDR3 protein. A D gene is named only where the DNA matches it firmly. A row's size may be missing; if present it is once, few, many or a size class.

d_call: NA
cdr3_length: 13
v_call: TRBV27
j_call: TRBJ1-6
clone_size: NA
cdr3_nt: TGTGCCAGCAGTTTACAGTTCAATTCACCCCTCCACTTT
cdr3_aa: CASSLQFNSPLHF

d_call: TRBD1
cdr3_length: 13
v_call: TRBV10-1
j_call: TRBJ2-1
clone_size: NA
cdr3_nt: TGCGCCAGCAGCACGGACAGGAGCAACGAGCAGTTCTTC
cdr3_aa: CASSTDRSNEQFF

d_call: TRBD1
cdr3_length: 14
v_call: TRBV5-1
j_call: TRBJ1-5
clone_size: NA
cdr3_nt: TGCGCCAGCAGCTCGGGACAGGGCGAGCAGCCCCAGCATTTT
cdr3_aa: CASSSGQGEQPQHF

d_call: NA
cdr3_length: 15
v_call: TRBV6-5
j_call: TRBJ1-2
clone_size: NA
cdr3_nt: TGTGCCAGCAGTTACTCCTTAACGGGGATTTATGGCTACACCTTC
cdr3_aa: CASSYSLTGIYGYTF

d_call: NA
cdr3_length: 13
v_call: TRBV29-1
j_call: TRBJ2-7
clone_size: NA
cdr3_nt: TGCAGCGTTGAAGGAGGGTTGGGGTACGAGCAGTACTTC
cdr3_aa: CSVEGGLGYEQYF

d_call: NA
cdr3_length: 13
v_call: TRBV10-2
j_call: TRBJ1-1
clone_size: NA
cdr3_nt: TGCGCCAGCACGATCAGGGCTGGGTCTGAAGCTTTCTTT
cdr3_aa: CASTIRAGSEAFF

d_call: NA
cdr3_length: 15
v_call: TRBV24-1
j_call: TRBJ1-2
clone_size: NA
cdr3_nt: TGTGCCACCAGTGATTCCGGCAGGGGAAACTATGGCTACACCTTC
cdr3_aa: CATSDSGRGNYGYTF

d_call: NA
cdr3_length: 13
v_call: TRBV11-2
j_call: TRBJ2-1
clone_size: NA
cdr3_nt: TGTGCCAGCAGCCTGACTGCCTACAATGAGCAGTTCTTC
cdr3_aa: CASSLTAYNEQFF

d_call: NA
cdr3_length: 13
v_call: TRBV27
j_call: TRBJ1-5
clone_size: NA
cdr3_nt: TGTGCCAGCAGTTTATCGGACAGCGGGCCCCAGCATTTT
cdr3_aa: CASSLSDSGPQHF

d_call: NA
cdr3_length: 16
v_call: TRBV27
j_call: TRBJ1-5
clone_size: NA
cdr3_nt: TGTGCCAGCAGTTTGCAGGGGATCGGGAGCAATCAGCCCCAGCATTTT
cdr3_aa: CASSLQGIGSNQPQHF

d_call: NA
cdr3_length: 16
v_call: TRBV19
j_call: TRBJ1-4
clone_size: NA
cdr3_nt: TGTGCCAGTAGTATAGATGGGGGCAATTCTAATGAAAAACTGTTTTTT
cdr3_aa: CASSIDGGNSNEKLFF

d_call: NA
cdr3_length: 14
v_call: TRBV28
j_call: TRBJ1-2
clone_size: NA
cdr3_nt: TGTGCCAGCAGTCTCAAACAAACCGCCTATGGCTACACCTTC
cdr3_aa: CASSLKQTAYGYTF

d_call: NA
cdr3_length: 12
v_call: TRBV5-1
j_call: TRBJ1-2
clone_size: many
cdr3_nt: TGCGCCAGCAGCTTGGACGGCTATGGCTACACCTTC
cdr3_aa: CASSLDGYGYTF

d_call: TRBD2
cdr3_length: 16
v_call: TRBV4-1
j_call: TRBJ2-4
clone_size: NA
cdr3_nt: TGCGCCAGCAGCCACGGACTAGCGGCCTCCAAAAACATTCAGTACTTC
cdr3_aa: CASSHGLAASKNIQYF

d_call: NA
cdr3_length: 11
v_call: TRBV27
j_call: TRBJ2-7
clone_size: NA
cdr3_nt: TGTGCCAGCAGTTCAACCTACGAGCAGTACTTC
cdr3_aa: CASSSTYEQYF

d_call: TRBD1
cdr3_length: 14
v_call: TRBV6-5
j_call: TRBJ1-5
clone_size: NA
cdr3_nt: TGTGCCAGCCTCGGGACAGGGGGGAATCAGCCCCAGCATTTT
cdr3_aa: CASLGTGGNQPQHF

d_call: NA
cdr3_length: 12
v_call: TRBV6-1
j_call: TRBJ2-5
clone_size: NA
cdr3_nt: TGTGCCAGCAGTGACGTGGGGCAGACCCAGTACTTC
cdr3_aa: CASSDVGQTQYF

d_call: NA
cdr3_length: 16
v_call: TRBV9
j_call: TRBJ1-1
clone_size: NA
cdr3_nt: TGTGCCAGCAGAAGTTCCATTGGTGGGCGAGACACTGAAGCTTTCTTT
cdr3_aa: CASRSSIGGRDTEAFF

d_call: NA
cdr3_length: 14
v_call: TRBV30
j_call: TRBJ2-7
clone_size: few
cdr3_nt: TGTGCCTGGAGTGTCGGCGGGAATTCCTACGAGCAGTACTTC
cdr3_aa: CAWSVGGNSYEQYF

d_call: NA
cdr3_length: 15
v_call: TRBV2
j_call: TRBJ1-2
clone_size: NA
cdr3_nt: TGTGCCAGCAGTGAAGCAGGGGTTGCTAACTATGGCTACACCTTC
cdr3_aa: CASSEAGVANYGYTF

d_call: NA
cdr3_length: 14
v_call: TRBV5-6
j_call: TRBJ1-3
clone_size: NA
cdr3_nt: TGTGCCAGCAGCCCTACGAGCTCTGGAAACACCATATATTTT
cdr3_aa: CASSPTSSGNTIYF

d_call: NA
cdr3_length: 14
v_call: TRBV19
j_call: TRBJ1-1
clone_size: NA
cdr3_nt: TGTGCCACCTGTGGAGGACCCTCGAACACTGAAGCTTTCTTT
cdr3_aa: CATCGGPSNTEAFF

d_call: TRBD1
cdr3_length: 16
v_call: TRBV9
j_call: TRBJ1-2
clone_size: NA
cdr3_nt: TGTGCCAGCAGCGATTCCGGGACAGCCTTCGGACCTGGCTACACCTTC
cdr3_aa: CASSDSGTAFGPGYTF

d_call: NA
cdr3_length: 13
v_call: TRBV6-5
j_call: TRBJ1-2
clone_size: NA
cdr3_nt: TGTGCCAGCAGTTTACAGGGACACTATGGCTACACCTTC
cdr3_aa: CASSLQGHYGYTF

d_call: TRBD1
cdr3_length: 17
v_call: TRBV6-1
j_call: TRBJ1-6
clone_size: NA
cdr3_nt: TGTGCCAGCAGTGGGAGACAGGGGGCTTACTATAATTCACCCCTCCACTTT
cdr3_aa: CASSGRQGAYYNSPLHF

d_call: NA
cdr3_length: 14
v_call: TRBV9
j_call: TRBJ1-2
clone_size: NA
cdr3_nt: TGTGCCAGCAGCCCCCGTGGAGGGTTCTATGGCTACACCTTC
cdr3_aa: CASSPRGGFYGYTF

d_call: TRBD1
cdr3_length: 13
v_call: TRBV10-3
j_call: TRBJ1-2
clone_size: NA
cdr3_nt: TGTGCCGTCAACTTGGACAGGGGGTATGGCTACACCTTC
cdr3_aa: CAVNLDRGYGYTF

d_call: NA
cdr3_length: 16
v_call: TRBV5-1
j_call: TRBJ2-2
clone_size: few
cdr3_nt: TGCGCCAGCAGCCAAGGTACGGGTGGGAGCACCGGGGAGCTGTTTTTT
cdr3_aa: CASSQGTGGSTGELFF

d_call: TRBD1
cdr3_length: 19
v_call: TRBV23-1
j_call: TRBJ1-5
clone_size: NA
cdr3_nt: TGCGCCAGCAGTCAATCAACATTCGGGCAAACAGGGGGTCATCAGCCCCAGCATTTT
cdr3_aa: CASSQSTFGQTGGHQPQHF

d_call: TRBD1
cdr3_length: 15
v_call: TRBV13
j_call: TRBJ2-5
clone_size: NA
cdr3_nt: TGTGCCAGCAGCCCTGGGACAGGGGAGCTCGAGACCCAGTACTTC
cdr3_aa: CASSPGTGELETQYF

d_call: TRBD2
cdr3_length: 16
v_call: TRBV5-4
j_call: TRBJ2-2
clone_size: NA
cdr3_nt: TGTGCCAGCAGCCCTCCGGGACTAGCGAACACCGGGGAGCTGTTTTTT
cdr3_aa: CASSPPGLANTGELFF

d_call: NA
cdr3_length: 12
v_call: TRBV12-3/TRBV12-4
j_call: TRBJ2-7
clone_size: NA
cdr3_nt: TGTGCCAGCAGTTTAAGTTACAGCGGGCAGTACTTC
cdr3_aa: CASSLSYSGQYF

d_call: TRBD1
cdr3_length: 15
v_call: TRBV27
j_call: TRBJ2-7
clone_size: NA
cdr3_nt: TGTGCCAGCAGTCAGGGGACAGGGGGCGTGTACGAGCAGTACTTC
cdr3_aa: CASSQGTGGVYEQYF

d_call: NA
cdr3_length: 12
v_call: TRBV30
j_call: TRBJ1-2
clone_size: NA
cdr3_nt: TGTGCCTGGAAAACGGACAGCTATGGCTACACCTTC
cdr3_aa: CAWKTDSYGYTF

d_call: TRBD2
cdr3_length: 15
v_call: TRBV4-1
j_call: TRBJ2-3
clone_size: NA
cdr3_nt: TGCGCCAGCAAGGTCCTAGCGGAGATCACAGATACGCAGTATTTT
cdr3_aa: CASKVLAEITDTQYF

d_call: NA
cdr3_length: 17
v_call: TRBV11-2
j_call: TRBJ1-2
clone_size: NA
cdr3_nt: TGTGCCAGCAGCTTAGAGGTAACGGCAGGGCGACACTATGGCTACACCTTC
cdr3_aa: CASSLEVTAGRHYGYTF

d_call: NA
cdr3_length: 13
v_call: TRBV3-1/TRBV3-2
j_call: TRBJ1-2
clone_size: NA
cdr3_nt: TGTGCCAGCAGCCCGGACAGTCGATATGGCTACACCTTC
cdr3_aa: CASSPDSRYGYTF

d_call: TRBD1
cdr3_length: 13
v_call: TRBV10-3
j_call: TRBJ2-7
clone_size: NA
cdr3_nt: TGTGCCATCAGGGGACAGGGGGCTTACGAGCAGTACTTC
cdr3_aa: CAIRGQGAYEQYF

d_call: NA
cdr3_length: 16
v_call: TRBV3-1/TRBV3-2
j_call: TRBJ2-6
clone_size: NA
cdr3_nt: TGTGCCAGCAGCCTAAGGGAGAGCTCTGGGGCCAACGTCCTGACTTTC
cdr3_aa: CASSLRESSGANVLTF

d_call: TRBD2
cdr3_length: 16
v_call: TRBV29-1
j_call: TRBJ2-7
clone_size: NA
cdr3_nt: TGCAGCGTTGAAGGGCCCGGACTAGCGGGGGACTACGAGCAGTACTTC
cdr3_aa: CSVEGPGLAGDYEQYF